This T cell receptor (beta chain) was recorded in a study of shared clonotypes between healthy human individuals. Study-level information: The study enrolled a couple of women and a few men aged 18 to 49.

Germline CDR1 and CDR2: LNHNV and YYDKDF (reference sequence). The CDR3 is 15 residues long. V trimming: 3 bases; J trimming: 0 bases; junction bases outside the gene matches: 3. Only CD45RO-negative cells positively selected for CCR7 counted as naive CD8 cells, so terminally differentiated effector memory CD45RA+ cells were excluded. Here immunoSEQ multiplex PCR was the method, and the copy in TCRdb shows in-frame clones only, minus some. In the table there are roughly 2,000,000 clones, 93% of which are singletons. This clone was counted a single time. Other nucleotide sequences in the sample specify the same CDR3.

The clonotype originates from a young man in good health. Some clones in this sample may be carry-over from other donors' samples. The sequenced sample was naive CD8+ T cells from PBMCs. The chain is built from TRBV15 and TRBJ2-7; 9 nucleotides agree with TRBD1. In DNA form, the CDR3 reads TGTGCCACCAGCAGGGGACAGGGAAGCTCCTACGAGCAGTACTTC. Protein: CATSRGQGSSYEQYF.